This TCR beta chain is drawn from a study of CD8+CD57+ T cells in acquired aplastic anemia. General study findings and limits: Patients showed no significant difference from controls in CD8+ Simpson's diversity.

With 0 bases removed from V and 4 bases from J, the gap between germline ends came to 9 bases. The CDR3 loop spans 15 amino acids. Germline-derived CDR1 and CDR2 are SGHTA and FQGNSA. The use of genomic DNA as template underpinned the TCR beta VDJ and CDR3 profiling. TCRdb redid the calling of the reads with MiXCR, one entry per CDR3 protein. The sample contains about 180,000 distinct CDR3 sequences, less than 55% of which appear only once. A word on this clonotype: The antigen remains undetermined.

This chain uses TRBV7-2 with TRBJ1-4; D is undetermined. This TCR derives from a human donor in good health. The sample consisted of sorted CD4+, CD8+, or CD8+CD57+ T cells (not recorded which) from PBMCs. CDR3 bases: TGTGCCAGCAGCTTAGCGGGCGCCCTTAATGAAAAACTGTTTTTT. It translates to CASSLAGALNEKLFF.